Listed here is a single TCR beta chain. Its cognate antigen is unknown. The sample is drawn from a study of T-cell reconstitution after alpha-beta-depleted transplantation in children. Study observations and caveats: Where alpha-beta T cells came from about two months after transplant was reportedly several hundred expanded graft clones.

Trimming at V came to 2 bases and at J to 4 bases, leaving 5 bases not matched to a gene. Germline CDR1 and CDR2: LGHNA and YSLEER. The CDR3 runs 16 residues. Library preparation (for TCRbeta) was performed with unique molecular identifiers. One entry per CDR3 protein results from TCRdb running MiXCR on the PCR reads. This sample has fewer than 550,000 distinct CDR3 sequences, with roughly 10% found just once. The sequencing here drew on PBMCs, mostly from graft donor cells, taken 180 days after TCRalphabeta/CD19-depleted stem cell transplant. The chain employs TRBV4-3 and TRBJ2-7; TRBD2 matches at 13 bases. The source of this sequence is a female patient aged 2-10 years who had a stem cell transplant for aplastic anemia, so the T cells may come from the graft donor. CDR3 residues: CASSQTTSGRPYEQYF. CDR3 DNA sequence: TGCGCCAGCAGCCAAACGACTAGCGGGAGGCCTTACGAGCAGTACTTC.